This is a list of T cell receptor beta chains from one sample in a study of shared clonotypes between healthy human individuals. Data came from immunoSEQ multiplex PCR; TCRdb stores just in-frame clones and leaves some out. The sample lists hundreds of thousands of clones, less than 98% seen once, with 0.045% to 0.07% in the top ten. The sample consisted of naive CD4+ T cells sorted from blood. The receptor source for this set is a woman aged 25 to 39 in good health. Each CDR3 is given with its conserved first and last residue. Fields, in order: J gene, clone size, D gene, V gene, CDR3 DNA, CDR3 protein. The D gene is left open where the match is weak. Clone size appears in some rows only: once, few, many, or a class for an expanded clone.

TRBJ2-3 . . TRBV10-3 TGTGCCATCAGTTGGGGAAGCACAGATACGCAGTATTTT CAISWGSTDTQYF
TRBJ2-1 . . TRBV6-5 TGTGCCAGCGGTGGTTCTTGGGGGCATATCAATGAGCAGTTCTTC CASGGSWGHINEQFF
TRBJ2-7 . TRBD2 TRBV7-2 TGTGCCAGCAGCCGTCAGGGTGGGGGACTAGCGGAGGTCTACGAGCAGTACTTC CASSRQGGGLAEVYEQYF
TRBJ1-5 . TRBD1 TRBV19 TGTGCCAGCAGGACAGGGGTTCAGCCCCAGCATTTT CASRTGVQPQHF
TRBJ1-3 . . TRBV18 TGTGCCAGCTCACCACCGTCGGACTCTGGAAACACCATATATTTT CASSPPSDSGNTIYF
TRBJ1-4 . TRBD1 TRBV28 TGTGCCAGCCTTCTTCAGGGGGATGAAAAACTGTTTTTT CASLLQGDEKLFF
TRBJ2-7 once TRBD1 TRBV10-2 TGCGCCAGCAGGGAGGGACAGGGAAACAAATACGAGCAGTACTTC CASREGQGNKYEQYF
TRBJ2-1 . . TRBV5-4 TGTGCCAGCAGCCCGCGCCCCGGGACACCGGGCTACAATGAGCAGTTCTTC CASSPRPGTPGYNEQFF
TRBJ2-7 . TRBD2 TRBV7-2 TGTGCCAGCAGCTTATGGGAAACGGGAGGGCCTTTAGAGCAGTACTTC CASSLWETGGPLEQYF
TRBJ1-2 . TRBD1 TRBV7-9 TGTGCCAGCAGCTTAGCAGGGCAGGGGGCTCTGAACTATGGCTACACCTTC CASSLAGQGALNYGYTF
TRBJ1-4 . TRBD1 TRBV5-1 TGCGCCAGCAGCTCGACCGGGACAGGGAATGAAAAACTGTTTTTT CASSSTGTGNEKLFF
TRBJ2-2 . . TRBV5-8 TGTGCCAGCGCCCGGGGGCTTACCTTTAACACCGGGGAGCTGTTTTTT CASARGLTFNTGELFF
TRBJ1-5 . . TRBV6-1 TGTGCCAGCAGTTTCAATGAAGGGTTGGGGCAGCCCCAGCATTTT CASSFNEGLGQPQHF
TRBJ2-1 once . TRBV5-4 TGTGCCAGCAGCCGACCAGACAGGCACAATGAGCAGTTCTTC CASSRPDRHNEQFF
TRBJ2-7 . TRBD1 TRBV2 TGTGCCAGCACACGTCGCGTCGGGACAGGGGCCTACGAGCAGTACTTC CASTRRVGTGAYEQYF
TRBJ2-7 once TRBD2 TRBV6-1 TGTGCCAGCAGGAAGAGGACTAGCCCCTACGAGCAGTACTTC CASRKRTSPYEQYF
TRBJ2-1 . TRBD1 TRBV6-5 TGTGCCAGCAGAAAAGACAGGGGCCATTACAATGAGCAGTTCTTC CASRKDRGHYNEQFF
TRBJ2-7 . TRBD2 TRBV7-3 TGTGCCAGCAGCTCCGGACTAGCGAGGGACGAGCAGTACTTC CASSSGLARDEQYF
TRBJ2-7 . . TRBV5-5 TGTGCCAGCAGCTTGGGTTACCGGTCCTACGAGCAGTACTTC CASSLGYRSYEQYF
TRBJ1-3 . . TRBV10-1 TGCGGGTTTGGACTTTTCTCTGGAAACACCATATATTTT CGFGLFSGNTIYF
TRBJ2-1 . . TRBV5-1 TGCGCCAGCAGCTTGACAGGGTCATATAGAAATGAGCAGTTCTTC CASSLTGSYRNEQFF
TRBJ1-3 . . TRBV6-5 TGTGCCAGCAGTTACTCCTACCGCGGTGGAAACACCATATATTTT CASSYSYRGGNTIYF
TRBJ1-2 once TRBD1 TRBV7-9 TGTGCCAGCAGCTTAGGACAGGGGAGGGATGGCTACACCTTC CASSLGQGRDGYTF
TRBJ1-4 . TRBD1 TRBV19 TGTGCCAGTACCCTACCCGGGACAGGGACCGAAAAACTGTTTTTT CASTLPGTGTEKLFF